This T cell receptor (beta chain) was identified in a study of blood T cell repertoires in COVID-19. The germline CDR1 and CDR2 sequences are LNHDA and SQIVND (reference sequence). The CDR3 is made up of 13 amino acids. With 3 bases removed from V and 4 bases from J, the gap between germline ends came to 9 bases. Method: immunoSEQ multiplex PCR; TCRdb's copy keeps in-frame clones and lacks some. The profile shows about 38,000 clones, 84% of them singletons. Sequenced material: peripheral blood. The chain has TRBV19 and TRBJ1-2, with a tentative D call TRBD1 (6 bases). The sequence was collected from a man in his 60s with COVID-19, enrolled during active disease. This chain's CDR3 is CASSIQGPYGYTF. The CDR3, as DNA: TGTGCCAGTAGTATTCAGGGGCCCTATGGCTACACCTTC. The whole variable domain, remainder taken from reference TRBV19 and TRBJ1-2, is DGGITQSPKYLFRKEGQNVTLSCEQNLNHDAMYWYRQDPGQGLRLIYYSQIVNDFQKGDIAEGYSVSREKKESFPLTVTSAQKNPTAFYLCASSIQGPYGYTFGSGTRLTVV.